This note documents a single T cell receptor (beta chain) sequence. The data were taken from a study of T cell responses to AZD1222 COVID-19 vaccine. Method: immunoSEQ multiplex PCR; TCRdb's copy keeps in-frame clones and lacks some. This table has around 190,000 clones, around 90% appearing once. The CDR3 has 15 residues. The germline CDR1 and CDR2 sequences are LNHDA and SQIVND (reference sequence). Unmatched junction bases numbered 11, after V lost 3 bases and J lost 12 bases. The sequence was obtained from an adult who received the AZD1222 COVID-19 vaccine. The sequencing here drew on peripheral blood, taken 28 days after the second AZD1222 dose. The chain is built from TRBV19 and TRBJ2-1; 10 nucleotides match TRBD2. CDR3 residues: CASSIPSGGASGQFF. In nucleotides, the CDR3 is TGTGCCAGTAGTATCCCCAGCGGGGGGGCGTCGGGGCAGTTCTTC.